This passage covers 28 T cell receptor beta chains from one sample sequenced in a study of OX40 agonist ivuxolimab in advanced cancers. Libraries were made using the immunoSEQ multiplex PCR assay. The table was pulled from immuneACCESS by TCRdb, which kept in-frame rearrangements only. Such tables lose some clones; where checked, under half of the loss comes from unresolved V genes, and the rest has no known cause. The sample table lists 75,000 to 95,000 clones, 91% of them with a count of one. The ten largest account for over 2% of the sample. Sequencing used CD4+ or CD8+ T cells sorted from blood, obtained in a trial of the OX40 agonist ivuxolimab. All receptors come from an adult with an advanced solid tumor such as melanoma, head and neck, liver or kidney cancer.

CDR3 DNA: TGTGCCAGTAGTATGGCCGGGGCCTTGATCTATGGCTACACCTTC. This sequence encodes CASSMAGALIYGYTF. V gene TRBV19 combines with J gene TRBJ1-2; the D gene is possibly TRBD1 (5 bases). The V end was cut by 3 bases, the J end by 4 bases, with 15 bases between. The germline V gene has CDR1 LNHDA and CDR2 SQIVND (reference sequence). This CDR3 contains 15 residues.

This clone has a single count. V is TRBV28 and J is TRBJ1-2; D perhaps matches TRBD1 (5 bases). Germline CDR1 MDHEN, CDR2 SYDVKM. Trimming pared 6 bases from V and 13 bases from J, leaving 24 bases between. The CDR3 sequence is 14 residues long. The CDR3 sequence is CASSRQTLGRRTTF. DNA for the CDR3: TGTGCCAGCAGCCGACAGACTTTGGGCCGGCGGACCACCTTC.

Note on this clone: This sample also contains other DNA sequences that code for the same CDR3. This chain joins TRBV27 and TRBJ1-3; no reliable D call. V lost 0 bases, J lost 4 bases, and 7 bases lay in between. Germline CDR1 and CDR2: MNHEY and SMNVEV (reference sequence). The CDR3 extends over 14 amino acids. DNA of the CDR3: TGTGCCAGCAGTTTATCAGGGTCGGGAAACACCATATATTTT. Its translation: CASSLSGSGNTIYF.

The gene calls are TRBV6-1 and TRBJ2-5, with TRBD1 identical over 8 bases. This CDR3 has 15 residues. The germline V gene encodes CDR1 MNHNS and CDR2 SASEGT. Trimming cost V 6 bases and J 4 bases; bases outside gene matches: 10. CDR3 loop: CASSRTGLGGETQYF. CDR3 coding DNA: TGTGCCAGCAGCCGGACAGGGTTGGGGGGAGAGACCCAGTACTTC.

The chain carries TRBV19 and TRBJ1-5; 12 positions match TRBD1. The V and J ends lost 7 bases and 9 bases, in that order; junction bases with no gene match: 16. This CDR3 is built from 17 residues. Germline CDR1 is LNHDA and CDR2 is SQIVND (reference sequence). DNA of the CDR3: TGTGCCAGTACCCCTGGGTTGGGACAGGGGGCTTTGCGGCCCCAGCATTTT. It encodes CASTPGLGQGALRPQHF.

The V gene is TRBV7-3, the J gene TRBJ2-6; no firm D call. The CDR3 is 15 amino acids. Germline V CDR1 and CDR2: SGHTA, FQGTGA. V lost 5 bases and J lost 1, with 9 bases in between. The CDR3 loop is CASSPNLSGANVLTF. CDR3 bases: TGTGCCAGCAGCCCCAATCTTTCTGGGGCCAACGTCCTGACTTTC.

This rearrangement joins TRBV5-6 to TRBJ1-5, with D perhaps matching TRBD1 (5 bases). The CDR3 runs to 13 residues. CDR1 and CDR2 (germline): SGHDT, YYEEEE. With 1 base removed from V and 7 bases from J, the gap between germline ends came to 9 bases. CDR3 sequence (DNA): TGTGCCAGCAGCTTGACAGGTACCCAGCCCCAGCATTTT. It codes for CASSLTGTQPQHF.

This chain connects TRBV27 to TRBJ2-3, with TRBD2 identical over 10 bases. With V trimmed by 6 bases and J by 6 bases, 12 bases remained unmatched. Per germline, CDR1 MNHEY and CDR2 SMNVEV (reference sequence). The CDR3 sequence is 16 residues long. The CDR3 here is CASSRMGTGLADTQYF. The CDR3 nucleotides read TGTGCCAGCAGCCGCATGGGGACGGGACTAGCGGATACGCAGTATTTT.

This chain links TRBV11-2 with TRBJ2-3; 7 positions match TRBD2. After removal of 1 base from V and 5 bases from J, the junction contained 3 bases not matched to a gene. CDR1 is SGHAT and CDR2 is FQNNGV in the germline V gene. The CDR3 length is 14 residues. This chain's CDR3 is CASSLGAGLDTQYF. CDR3 coding DNA: TGTGCCAGCAGCTTAGGAGCGGGACTAGATACGCAGTATTTT.

The chain has TRBV28 and TRBJ1-1; D not certain. Trimming pared 3 bases from V and 1 base from J, leaving 9 bases between. This CDR3 comprises 14 residues. Germline V gives CDR1 MDHEN, CDR2 SYDVKM. The CDR3 spells CASSLGWRNTEAFF. The CDR3 bases are TGTGCCAGCAGTTTGGGATGGAGGAACACTGAAGCTTTCTTT.

The gene calls are TRBV19 and TRBJ2-7; TRBD1 is a possible D gene (7 bases). The CDR3 loop spans 15 amino acids. The V end lost 4 bases, the J end lost 7 bases, and 20 bases lay between the germline ends. The V gene's germline CDR1 is LNHDA and CDR2 SQIVND (reference sequence). The CDR3 nucleotides read TGTGCCAGTAGTAGCTTGTCCGGACCAGGGGGGGAGCAGTACTTC. This sequence encodes CASSSLSGPGGEQYF.

This clone occurred a few times. J is TRBJ1-5 and V is TRBV28; D unresolved. The CDR3 runs 12 residues. The germline V gene has CDR1 MDHEN and CDR2 SYDVKM. Trimming removed 6 bases from V and 9 bases from J, with 12 bases in between. CDR3 loop: CASRAEPRPQHF. In DNA, the CDR3 is TGTGCCAGCAGGGCAGAGCCCAGGCCCCAGCATTTT.

The chain uses TRBV6-5 and TRBJ2-1; 7 bases agree with TRBD1. The CDR3 contains 14 residues. CDR1 and CDR2 (germline): MNHEY, SVGAGI. Trimming cost V 5 bases and J 6 bases; bases outside gene matches: 7. For the CDR3, the DNA is TGTGCCAGCAGTCGAGAGACAGGGCTCAATGAGCAGTTCTTC. The encoded protein is CASSRETGLNEQFF.

The chain links TRBV28 to TRBJ1-2; no reliable D call. Trimming cost V 2 bases and J 8 bases, with 6 bases left between them. The CDR3 has 11 amino acids. Germline CDR1 MDHEN, CDR2 SYDVKM. This CDR3 reads CASSLARGYTF. CDR3 sequence (DNA): TGTGCCAGCAGTTTAGCCCGCGGCTACACCTTC.

For the CDR3, the DNA is TGTGCCAGCAGCTTAACCAGGGACAGGAACACTGAAGCTTTCTTT. Translated: CASSLTRDRNTEAFF. V gene TRBV7-3 combines with J gene TRBJ1-1; the match to TRBD1 covers 7 bases. Germline V lookup: CDR1 SGHTA, CDR2 FQGTGA. V trimming: 0 bases; J trimming: 1 base; junction bases outside the gene matches: 2. CDR3 size: 15 residues.

V usage is TRBV15 and J usage is TRBJ2-2; D ambiguous. Between the trimmed V and J ends, which lost 2 bases and 11 bases, there was a span of 9 bases. This CDR3 region has 12 residues. The V gene's germline CDR1 is LNHNV and CDR2 YYDKDF (reference sequence). The CDR3 bases are TGTGCCACCAGCAGAAGGGAAAGTGAGCTGTTTTTT. It yields the protein CATSRRESELFF.

This clone showed up just once. This chain links TRBV19 with TRBJ1-1; D remains ambiguous. This CDR3 region has 15 residues. Trimming pared 5 bases from V and 0 bases from J, leaving 13 bases between. CDR1 and CDR2 from the germline V gene are LNHDA and SQIVND (reference sequence). DNA of the CDR3: TGTGCCAGTAGTCCCTCCGCTTCGGTGAACACTGAAGCTTTCTTT. Translated: CASSPSASVNTEAFF. The full variable domain, completed using reference TRBV19 and TRBJ1-1, is DGGITQSPKYLFRKEGQNVTLSCEQNLNHDAMYWYRQDPGQGLRLIYYSQIVNDFQKGDIAEGYSVSREKKESFPLTVTSAQKNPTAFYLCASSPSASVNTEAFFGQGTRLTVV.

This clone was detected only once. The rearrangement uses TRBV28 and TRBJ1-1; TRBD1 matches at 7 bases. The V gene end was trimmed by 10 bases and the J gene end by 4 bases; junction bases not matched to a gene: 15. Germline V gene lookup returns CDR1 MDHEN and CDR2 SYDVKM. This CDR3 comprises 15 residues. CDR3 region: CATHRTGFYGTEAFF. CDR3 bases: TGTGCCACCCACCGGACAGGCTTTTATGGCACTGAAGCTTTCTTT. Full variable domain (missing parts from reference TRBV28 and TRBJ1-1): DVKVTQSSRYLVKRTGEKVFLECVQDMDHENMFWYRQDPGLGLRLIYFSYDVKMKEKGDIPEGYSVSREKKERFSLILESASTNQTSMYLCATHRTGFYGTEAFFGQGTRLTVV.

V and J are TRBV14 and TRBJ2-2, with unresolved D. The V gene's germline CDR1 is SGHDN and CDR2 FVKESK. The CDR3 consists of 11 residues. Trimming left V 4 bases short and J 8 bases short, with 5 bases between. The CDR3 DNA sequence: TGTGCCAGCAGCCTAGCTGGGGAGCTGTTTTTT. This translates into CASSLAGELFF.

V usage is TRBV29-1 and J usage is TRBJ2-5, with TRBD1 matching 7 bases. The CDR3 loop spans 13 amino acids. Germline V gives CDR1 SQVTM, CDR2 ANQGSEA. Trimming at V came to 4 bases and at J to 2 bases, leaving 4 bases not matched to a gene. CDR3 protein: CSVAQGLQETQYF. The CDR3 DNA reads as TGCAGCGTTGCACAGGGGTTGCAAGAGACCCAGTACTTC.

The V and J genes are TRBV19 and TRBJ1-5, with TRBD1 as a possible D gene (6 bases). Germline values: CDR1 LNHDA, CDR2 SQIVND (reference sequence). The CDR3 is 15 residues long. Trimming shortened V by 4 bases and J by 4 bases, and 14 bases separated the two germline ends. Here the CDR3 DNA reads TGTGCCAGTAGTAAGGCCCCAGGGGTGAATCAGCCCCAGCATTTT. It translates to CASSKAPGVNQPQHF.

The chain joins TRBV6-1 to TRBJ2-7, with 7 positions matching TRBD1. Germline values: CDR1 MNHNS, CDR2 SASEGT. This CDR3 is built from 14 residues. After removal of 6 bases from V and 2 bases from J, the junction contained 7 bases not matched to a gene. The CDR3 reads CASRARTGAYEQYF. CDR3 DNA: TGTGCCAGCAGGGCACGGACAGGAGCCTACGAGCAGTACTTC.

The gene calls are TRBV18 and TRBJ2-2; 9 bases agree with TRBD1. The ends lost 0 bases at V and 6 bases at J; junction bases unmatched: 5. Germline lookup yields CDR1 KGHSH and CDR2 LQKENI. The CDR3 contains 16 residues. CDR3 sequence (DNA): TGTGCCAGCTCACCACCACCGGGACAGGGACCCGGGGAGCTGTTTTTT. Its translation: CASSPPPGQGPGELFF. Supplemented by reference TRBV18 and TRBJ2-2, the full variable domain reads NAGVMQNPRHLVRRRGQEARLRCSPMKGHSHVYWYRQLPEEGLKFMVYLQKENIIDESGMPKERFSAEFPKEGPSILRIQQVVRGDSAAYFCASSPPPGQGPGELFFGEGSRLTVL.

The chain employs TRBV27 and TRBJ1-5; 8 positions agree with TRBD1. V shed 4 bases, J shed 5 bases, and the junction held 10 bases outside the gene matches. The length of the CDR3 is 16 residues. CDR1 is MNHEY, CDR2 SMNVEV, per germline (reference sequence). CDR3 region: CASSSRSDRGDQPQHF. CDR3 bases: TGTGCCAGCAGTTCCCGATCCGACAGGGGAGATCAGCCCCAGCATTTT.

The rearrangement joins TRBV12-2 to TRBJ1-4; the DNA was not used to check the table's D call, TRBD1. TRBV12-2 is listed as a pseudogene. The CDR3 runs to 13 residues. The CDR3 loop is CASRQIGGTHVFF. DNA for the CDR3: TGTGCAAGTCGCCAAATTGGTGGGACACACGTCTTTTTT.

This chain links TRBV5-6 with TRBJ2-2; no clear D gene. CDR3 length equals 17 residues. Trimming removed 1 base from V and 3 bases from J, with 16 bases in between. In germline, CDR1 is SGHDT, CDR2 YYEEEE. CDR3: CASSLFDAVGHTGELFF. In DNA form, the CDR3 reads TGTGCCAGCAGCTTGTTCGATGCGGTCGGGCACACCGGGGAGCTGTTTTTT.

The chain combines TRBV7-2 with TRBJ2-7; D not certain. Trimming took off 1 base at V and 0 bases at J, with 7 bases between the two ends. CDR3 length: 14 amino acids. Germline-derived CDR1 and CDR2 are SGHTA and FQGNSA. The CDR3 sequence: CASSLEYSSYEQYF. The CDR3 DNA reads as TGTGCCAGCAGCTTAGAGTACAGCTCCTACGAGCAGTACTTC. The full variable domain, its missing parts supplied by reference TRBV7-2 and TRBJ2-7, is GAGVSQSPSNKVTEKGKDVELRCDPISGHTALYWYRQSLGQGLEFLIYFQGNSAPDKSGLPSDRFSAERTGGSVSTLTIQRTQQEDSAVYLCASSLEYSSYEQYFGPGTRLTVT.

V is TRBV5-4 and J is TRBJ1-2; D gene uncertain. This CDR3 has 14 amino acids. CDR1 is SGHNT and CDR2 is YYREEE in the germline V gene (reference sequence). The V end was cut by 4 bases, the J end by 6 bases, with 16 bases between. In DNA form, the CDR3 reads TGTGCCAGCAGCAAACCCCAGGAGGTTGATGGCTACACCTTC. The encoded protein is CASSKPQEVDGYTF.